The 9 T cell receptor beta chains reported below all come from one sample, sequenced in a study of vaccination effects on CD4 cells after COVID-19 (dated by TCRdb to about 2022). In the ViraFEST assay, PBMC were stimulated with viral peptide pools, and TCR sequencing was then used to find antigen-specific CD4+ T cell clonotypes based on their expansion. After less than 13 days of culture, CD4+ T cells were isolated with the EasySep CD4+ T cell isolation kit. Participants received two doses of either the BNT162b2 or the mRNA-1273 mRNA SARS-CoV-2 vaccine. These receptors' targets are unknown. The method behind the library was the immunoSEQ multiplex PCR assay. Imported from immuneACCESS, the table was reduced by TCRdb to in-frame sequences with V and J called. These copies leave out some clones; in studies compared against another copy, an unresolved V gene accounts for under half, and the cause of the remainder is not known. The sample has about 50,000 clones on record, 74% of them singletons. In total, the top ten clones hold roughly 16% of the sample.

The material was CD4+ T cells from PBMCs cultured with HCoV-OC43 spike peptides, obtained after COVID-19 vaccination. Read against the paper, the sample's cell subset or site label means: HCoV-OC43 spike overlapping peptide pool stimulation. These receptors all stem from a human donor who received a COVID-19 vaccine.

The rearrangement links TRBV10-3 to TRBJ2-7, with a possible D match to TRBD1 (6 bases). The ends were cut back, 9 bases at V and 4 bases at J, with 13 bases in the middle. The length of the CDR3 is 12 residues. Germline assignment: CDR1 ENHRY and CDR2 SYGVKD. CDR3 bases: TGTGCCATAATGAAAGGACAGTACGAGCAGTACTTC. Amino acid sequence: CAIMKGQYEQYF.

The chain couples TRBV3-1 (or the pseudogene TRBV3-2) to TRBJ2-1; 12 nucleotides agree with TRBD2. Germline V gives CDR1 LGHDT, CDR2 YNNKEL (reference sequence). The CDR3 totals 20 residues. The ends lost 1 base at V and 0 bases at J; junction bases unmatched: 10. Here the CDR3 reads CASSQGLTSGRAGSYNEQFF. The CDR3 nucleotides are TGTGCCAGCAGCCAAGGACTGACTAGCGGGAGAGCCGGCTCCTACAATGAGCAGTTCTTC.

The chain combines TRBV18 with TRBJ2-1, with 9 positions matching TRBD2. In germline, CDR1 is KGHSH, CDR2 LQKENI. This CDR3 is built from 15 residues. V shed 5 bases, J shed 6 bases, and the junction held 8 bases outside the gene matches. CDR3 sequence: CASSSLAGVGNEQFF. CDR3 coding DNA: TGTGCCAGCTCAAGTTTAGCGGGAGTGGGCAATGAGCAGTTCTTC.

The chain employs TRBV7-8 and TRBJ1-2; D possibly corresponds to TRBD1 (6 bases). CDR1 and CDR2 from the germline V gene are SGHVS and FQNEAQ. V dropped 5 bases and J dropped 3 bases, with 25 bases sitting between them. The CDR3 contains 18 residues. CDR3 residues: CASSPHRRGLSKHYGYTF. CDR3 nucleotides: TGTGCCAGCAGCCCACATAGGAGGGGGTTATCCAAACACTATGGCTACACCTTC.

This chain joins TRBV2 and TRBJ1-2; a possible D gene is TRBD1 (6 bases). Deletions cut 8 bases from V and 1 base from J, with 17 bases between. Germline V gives CDR1 SNHLY, CDR2 FYNNEI. This CDR3 comprises 15 residues. In DNA form, the CDR3 reads TGTGCCAGCCACTTACCGGACAGAATTAACTATGGCTACACCTTC. Its protein product is CASHLPDRINYGYTF.

The CDR3 protein is CASSLFHSGNTIYF. The DNA of the CDR3 is TGTGCCAGCAGCTTATTCCACTCTGGAAACACCATATATTTT. V usage is TRBV7-2 and J usage is TRBJ1-3; D unresolved. Germline V gives CDR1 SGHTA, CDR2 FQGNSA. Trimming cost V 2 bases and J 0 bases, with 5 bases left between them. This CDR3 has 14 amino acids.

The chain uses TRBV27 and TRBJ2-3; 12 nucleotides line up with TRBD2. With V trimmed by 3 bases and J by 3 bases, 1 base remained unmatched. CDR3 length: 15 amino acids. CDR1 is MNHEY, CDR2 SMNVEV, per germline (reference sequence). The CDR3 region is CASSFGLAGTDTQYF. CDR3 coding DNA: TGTGCCAGCAGTTTTGGACTAGCGGGGACAGATACGCAGTATTTT.

The chain employs TRBV7-9 and TRBJ1-5, with D maybe TRBD1 (6 bases). The CDR3 loop spans 14 amino acids. Trimming took 1 base from V and 5 from J, leaving 9 bases between them. The V gene's germline CDR1 is SEHNR and CDR2 FQNEAQ (reference sequence). In DNA, the CDR3 is TGTGCCAGCAGCTTAGACAGGGCGGATCAGCCCCAGCATTTT. It codes for CASSLDRADQPQHF.

The chain carries TRBV18 and TRBJ2-1; D remains unclear. This CDR3 spans 17 amino acids. Germline V gives CDR1 KGHSH, CDR2 LQKENI. Trimming pared 0 bases from V and 0 bases from J, leaving 12 bases between. As DNA, the CDR3 is TGTGCCAGCTCACCACCGTTATGGGTTCACTCCTACAATGAGCAGTTCTTC. This gives the protein CASSPPLWVHSYNEQFF. The complete variable domain, with remaining parts taken from reference TRBV18 and TRBJ2-1, reads NAGVMQNPRHLVRRRGQEARLRCSPMKGHSHVYWYRQLPEEGLKFMVYLQKENIIDESGMPKERFSAEFPKEGPSILRIQQVVRGDSAAYFCASSPPLWVHSYNEQFFGPGTRLTVL.